The 30 T cell receptor beta chains listed next were all sequenced from one sample in a study of Tregs in tolerant kidney transplant recipients. The table came from immunoSEQ multiplex PCR; TCRdb's copy has only in-frame clones and leaves some out. The data hold 200,000 to 300,000 clones, with 80% to 85% observed a single time. Sequenced sample: CD4+ T cells from blood. These receptors came from a human donor in good health.

The chain is built from TRBV10-3 and TRBJ2-2; TRBD1 agrees at 10 bases. This CDR3 contains 14 residues. Germline assignment: CDR1 ENHRY and CDR2 SYGVKD. Germline trimming cut 6 bases from V and 3 bases from J; bases unmatched to any gene: 1. The CDR3 DNA sequence: TGTGCCATCAGGGACAGGGGGTACACCGGGGAGCTGTTTTTT. This codes for CAIRDRGYTGELFF.

A few counts support this clone. V is TRBV6-1 and J is TRBJ2-7; the match to TRBD2 covers 7 bases. Unmatched junction bases numbered 10, after V lost 6 bases and J lost 5 bases. In germline, CDR1 is MNHNS, CDR2 SASEGT. The CDR3 runs to 14 residues. The CDR3 spells CASSSSGKVDEQYF. CDR3 nucleotide sequence: TGTGCCAGCAGCTCCAGCGGGAAGGTGGACGAGCAGTACTTC.

CDR3 sequence: CASSPPGALNTGELFF. The CDR3 DNA is TGTGCCAGCTCACCACCCGGGGCCCTGAACACCGGGGAGCTGTTTTTT. The chain carries TRBV18 and TRBJ2-2, with D perhaps given as TRBD1 or TRBD2 (5 bases each). The germline V gene encodes CDR1 KGHSH and CDR2 LQKENI. V shed 0 bases and J shed 1 base, with 9 bases lying between them. This CDR3 comprises 16 residues.

The rearrangement joins TRBV30 to TRBJ2-3; the match to TRBD1 covers 10 bases. CDR1 and CDR2 from the germline V gene are GTSNPN and SVGIG (reference sequence). V trimming: 2 bases; J trimming: 4 bases; junction bases outside the gene matches: 6. The CDR3 length is 15 residues. CDR3 sequence (DNA): TGTGCCTGGAGTTCCCGGACAGGGGGATCAGATACGCAGTATTTT. It specifies CAWSSRTGGSDTQYF.

This clone was seen a handful of times. The V and J genes are TRBV7-9 and TRBJ1-5; 10 nucleotides line up with TRBD1. Germline V gene lookup returns CDR1 SEHNR and CDR2 FQNEAQ (reference sequence). With V trimmed by 1 base and J by 6 bases, 6 bases remained unmatched. The length of the CDR3 is 16 residues. The CDR3: CASSLVTGGAGQPQHF. The CDR3 nucleotides are TGTGCCAGCAGCTTAGTGACAGGGGGCGCGGGTCAGCCCCAGCATTTT.

The V gene is TRBV4-2, the J gene TRBJ1-5; D perhaps matches TRBD1 (5 bases). V was trimmed by 2 bases and J by 3 bases, leaving 17 bases between them. Looked up from germline, CDR1 is LGHNA and CDR2 is YNFKEQ. CDR3 size: 17 residues. The CDR3 loop is CASSQSGTRIPNQPQHF. The CDR3 DNA sequence: TGTGCCAGCAGCCAAAGCGGGACTCGGATTCCCAATCAGCCCCAGCATTTT.

This clone has only a few counts. The chain recombines TRBV30 with TRBJ1-2; D is ambiguous. Trimming pared 2 bases from V and 4 bases from J, leaving 8 bases between. CDR1 and CDR2 from the germline V gene are GTSNPN and SVGIG (reference sequence). This CDR3 comprises 12 residues. CDR3 amino acids: CAWSPSLYGYTF. The CDR3, as DNA: TGTGCCTGGAGTCCCAGCCTCTATGGCTACACCTTC.

The chain employs TRBV7-8 and TRBJ2-3; tentatively, D is TRBD2 (5 bases). This CDR3 contains 16 residues. Trimming stripped 3 bases from V and 0 bases from J, with 13 bases between. Germline V gene sequence: CDR1 SGHVS, CDR2 FQNEAQ. The CDR3 loop reads CASSFNRWTSTDTQYF. The CDR3 nucleotides are TGTGCCAGCAGCTTCAACCGGTGGACTAGCACAGATACGCAGTATTTT. The full variable domain, in which reference TRBV7-8 and TRBJ2-3 provide the parts outside the CDR3, is GAGVSQSPRYKVAKRGQDVALRCDPISGHVSLFWYQQALGQGPEFLTYFQNEAQLDKSGLPSDRFFAERPEGSVSTLKIQRTQQEDSAVYLCASSFNRWTSTDTQYFGPGTRLTVL.

The chain uses TRBV6-1 and TRBJ1-2; TRBD1 is a possible D gene (6 bases). V was clipped by 5 bases and J by 6 bases, with 13 bases between them. The germline CDR1 and CDR2 sequences are MNHNS and SASEGT. The CDR3 length is 13 residues. Here the CDR3 DNA reads TGTGCCAGCAGTTCCTACAGGGCCCATGGCTACACCTTC. It yields the protein CASSSYRAHGYTF.

The rearrangement links TRBV4-1 to TRBJ2-1; the D call may be TRBD1 or TRBD2 (5 bases each). The CDR3 covers 16 residues. V dropped 1 base and J dropped 10 bases, with 20 bases sitting between them. The V gene's germline CDR1 is MGHRA and CDR2 YSYEKL. CDR3 amino acids: CASSQAEGTPTREQFF. The CDR3, as DNA: TGCGCCAGCAGCCAAGCCGAGGGGACCCCCACAAGGGAGCAGTTCTTC.

The genes are TRBV19 and TRBJ2-3, with TRBD1 identical over 8 bases. This CDR3 spans 16 amino acids. CDR1 is LNHDA and CDR2 is SQIVND in the germline V gene (reference sequence). V dropped 4 bases and J dropped 4; count of bases not matched to a gene: 10. For the CDR3, the DNA is TGTGCCAGTAGTACCTCGGGACAGGACCCCTCAGATACGCAGTATTTT. This translates into CASSTSGQDPSDTQYF.

The table lists this clone with a count of one. J is TRBJ1-1 and V is TRBV19; tentatively, D is TRBD1 (5 bases). In germline, CDR1 is LNHDA, CDR2 SQIVND (reference sequence). The germline V and J ends were trimmed by 3 bases and 0 bases, with 14 bases remaining between them. This CDR3 is built from 16 residues. This chain's CDR3 is CASSIRAGRMNTEAFF. The CDR3 nucleotides read TGTGCCAGTAGTATTCGAGCGGGACGAATGAACACTGAAGCTTTCTTT.

The chain is built from TRBV2 and TRBJ2-5, with 9 bases matching TRBD1. The length of the CDR3 is 14 residues. Germline assignment: CDR1 SNHLY and CDR2 FYNNEI. V shed 7 bases and J 1 base; nucleotides not matched to a gene: 4. CDR3 in amino acids: CASKMTGGQETQYF. In DNA form, the CDR3 reads TGTGCCAGCAAAATGACAGGGGGCCAAGAGACCCAGTACTTC.

This clone was picked up one time. This rearrangement joins TRBV7-9 to TRBJ1-4; 8 nucleotides line up with TRBD1. Germline V gene data show CDR1 as SEHNR and CDR2 as FQNEAQ (reference sequence). There are 16 residues in the CDR3. With V trimmed by 0 bases and J by 5 bases, 5 bases remained unmatched. The DNA of the CDR3 is TGTGCCAGCAGCTTAGCGACAGGGGCCGAAAATGAAAAACTGTTTTTT. Translation: CASSLATGAENEKLFF.

J is TRBJ2-1 and V is TRBV19; D is perhaps TRBD1 (6 bases). Trimming cost V 4 bases and J 7 bases, with 11 bases left between them. The CDR3 covers 13 residues. CDR1 LNHDA and CDR2 SQIVND come from the germline V gene (reference sequence). The CDR3 DNA is TGTGCCAGTAGTAAACTACAGGGTAATGAGCAGTTCTTC. It specifies CASSKLQGNEQFF.

V usage is TRBV6-5 and J usage is TRBJ2-7; 7 positions agree with TRBD2. The CDR3 is made up of 16 amino acids. Germline loops: CDR1 MNHEY, CDR2 SVGAGI. J lost 0 bases, V lost 4 bases, and 9 bases had no gene match. The CDR3 here is CASSSPMGGSSYEQYF. The CDR3 DNA reads as TGTGCCAGCAGTTCCCCGATGGGGGGGAGCTCCTACGAGCAGTACTTC.

V usage is TRBV5-4 and J usage is TRBJ1-2; 8 bases align to TRBD1. Germline V lookup: CDR1 SGHNT, CDR2 YYREEE (reference sequence). The CDR3 sequence is 13 residues long. Trimming at V came to 3 bases and at J to 3 bases, leaving 1 base not matched to a gene. As DNA, the CDR3 is TGTGCCAGCAGCTCGACAGGGGACTATGGCTACACCTTC. It translates to CASSSTGDYGYTF.

The genes are TRBV5-1 and TRBJ2-5, with D possibly matching TRBD2 (5 bases). The germline V gene has CDR1 SGHRS and CDR2 YFSETQ. Deletions cut 4 bases from V and 1 base from J, with 8 bases between. This CDR3 has 13 amino acids. The CDR3: CASSAGIQETQYF. DNA of the CDR3: TGCGCCAGCAGCGCCGGGATCCAAGAGACCCAGTACTTC.

The chain is built from TRBV25-1 and TRBJ1-2, with D hard to call. V dropped 8 bases and J dropped 0 bases, with 10 bases sitting between them. The CDR3 is made up of 13 amino acids. Germline lookup yields CDR1 MGHDK and CDR2 SYGVNS. The CDR3 spells CASSPQPNYGYTF. CDR3 DNA sequence: TGTGCCAGCTCACCCCAGCCTAACTATGGCTACACCTTC.

Details on this clone: Different DNA sequences within this sample yield the same CDR3. The chain recombines TRBV18 with TRBJ1-2, with D perhaps matching TRBD1 (6 bases). This CDR3 contains 12 residues. Germline V lookup: CDR1 KGHSH, CDR2 LQKENI. Trimming removed 5 bases from V and 4 bases from J, with 8 bases in between. This CDR3 reads CASSADSYGYTF. The CDR3 DNA reads TGTGCCAGCTCAGCGGACAGCTATGGCTACACCTTC.

The chain combines TRBV10-1 with TRBJ2-3; the D is unclear. CDR3 length: 13 residues. CDR1 and CDR2 (germline): WNHNN, SYGVQD (reference sequence). The V end was cut by 4 bases, the J end by 2 bases, with 7 bases between. In nucleotides, the CDR3 is TGCGCCAGCAGTGCTTTAGTCACAGATACGCAGTATTTT. Protein: CASSALVTDTQYF.

V and J are TRBV5-1 and TRBJ1-5; TRBD1 aligns across 10 bases. The CDR3 loop spans 16 amino acids. Germline V gene lookup returns CDR1 SGHRS and CDR2 YFSETQ. Trimming took 4 bases from V and 6 from J; bases not matched to a gene: 10. CDR3 in amino acids: CASSPGTGAPIQPQHF. The CDR3 nucleotides read TGCGCCAGCAGCCCCGGGACAGGGGCCCCCATTCAGCCCCAGCATTTT.

On this clone itself: The junction does not match germline at one end; this may be a read error. The rearrangement joins TRBV7-9 to TRBJ1-1; 8 nucleotides agree with TRBD1. CDR3 length: 14 amino acids. The germline V gene encodes CDR1 SEHNR and CDR2 FQNEAQ (reference sequence). The CDR3 nucleotides read TGTGCCAGCAGTTTAGACAGGGGGAACACTGAAGCTTTCTTT. It encodes CASSLDRGNTEAFF.

The V and J genes are TRBV9 and TRBJ2-5; 11 bases match TRBD2. The germline gives CDR1 SGDLS, CDR2 YYNGEE. Trimming took 0 bases from V and 5 from J; bases not matched to a gene: 3. This CDR3 has 15 residues. The CDR3 DNA is TGTGCCAGCAGCGTAGGAGCTAGCGGGGGGGAGACCCAGTACTTC. This translates into CASSVGASGGETQYF.

This clone was observed a handful of times. One junction end disagrees with the germline gene, perhaps due to a read error. The V call is TRBV11-1, the J call TRBJ2-1; 7 positions agree with TRBD2. Per the germline V gene, CDR1 is SGHAT and CDR2 is FQDESV (reference sequence). The CDR3 is 14 amino acids. The CDR3: CASCLGGRIDEQFF. The CDR3 nucleotides are TGTGCCAGCTGCTTGGGCGGGAGAATCGATGAGCAGTTCTTC.

The V gene is TRBV6-1, the J gene TRBJ2-1; 8 bases are a match to TRBD1. The CDR3 has 17 amino acids. V trimming: 3 bases; J trimming: 0 bases; junction bases outside the gene matches: 7. From germline, CDR1 is MNHNS and CDR2 SASEGT. CDR3: CASSDRQGMSSYNEQFF. In DNA form, the CDR3 reads TGTGCCAGCAGTGACCGACAGGGGATGAGCTCCTACAATGAGCAGTTCTTC.

Here the CDR3 reads CASSYGGVGSPLHF. CDR3 nucleotides: TGTGCCAGCAGTTATGGAGGGGTAGGCTCACCCCTCCACTTT. V is TRBV6-5 and J is TRBJ1-6; D possibly corresponds to TRBD1 (5 bases). The V gene's germline CDR1 is MNHEY and CDR2 SVGAGI. The CDR3 runs 14 residues. The V end was cut by 3 bases, the J end by 10 bases, with 13 bases between.

The chain is built from TRBV29-1 and TRBJ1-1, with D uncertain. V gave up 3 bases and J gave up 9 bases, with 8 bases separating them. The CDR3 consists of 10 residues. The germline gives CDR1 SQVTM, CDR2 ANQGSEA. The CDR3: CSVDARKAFF. In DNA, the CDR3 is TGCAGCGTTGACGCCAGGAAAGCTTTCTTT. Variable domain in full (rest from reference TRBV29-1 and TRBJ1-1): SAVISQKPSRDICQRGTSLTIQCQVDSQVTMMFWYRQQPGQSLTLIATANQGSEATYESGFVIDKFPISRPNLTFSTLTVSNMSPEDSSIYLCSVDARKAFFGQGTRLTVV.

The rearrangement joins TRBV18 to TRBJ1-2; the D is unclear. The CDR3 contains 17 residues. CDR1 and CDR2 from the germline V gene are KGHSH and LQKENI. Trimming pared 0 bases from V and 2 bases from J, leaving 16 bases between. CDR3 loop: CASSPPNQGPGNYGYTF. CDR3 DNA sequence: TGTGCCAGCTCACCACCAAATCAAGGGCCGGGAAACTATGGCTACACCTTC. Variable domain in full (rest from reference TRBV18 and TRBJ1-2): NAGVMQNPRHLVRRRGQEARLRCSPMKGHSHVYWYRQLPEEGLKFMVYLQKENIIDESGMPKERFSAEFPKEGPSILRIQQVVRGDSAAYFCASSPPNQGPGNYGYTFGSGTRLTVV.

V usage is TRBV7-6 and J usage is TRBJ2-7, with D maybe TRBD1 (6 bases). Per germline, CDR1 SGHVS and CDR2 FNYEAQ. The CDR3 spans 15 residues. The V end was cut by 4 bases, the J end by 1 base, with 14 bases between. This CDR3 reads CASSSYPGQSYEQYF. CDR3 bases: TGTGCCAGCAGCTCGTATCCCGGACAGTCCTACGAGCAGTACTTC. Drawing the rest from reference TRBV7-6 and TRBJ2-7, the complete variable domain is GAGVSQSPRYKVTKRGQDVALRCDPISGHVSLYWYRQALGQGPEFLTYFNYEAQQDKSGLPNDRFSAERPEGSISTLTIQRTEQRDSAMYRCASSSYPGQSYEQYFGPGTRLTVT.